The 8 T cell receptor beta chains in this list originate from one sample, sequenced in a study of cytomegalovirus exposure and HLA in healthy donors. Researchers ran the PCR with 60 Vbeta and 13 Jbeta primers. Clones were read by immunoSEQ multiplex PCR, and TCRdb kept only the in-frame ones, dropping some. This sample carries around 99,000 clones, nearly 70% of them seen once, and the ten largest clones take around 5.4%. Input material: PBMCs. These receptors came from a woman in her seventies in good health and CMV-seropositive.

This chain connects TRBV5-6 to TRBJ2-3; 9 positions match TRBD2. V was clipped by 1 base and J by 9 bases; unmatched bases: 9. CDR3 size: 15 residues. The V gene's germline CDR1 is SGHDT and CDR2 YYEEEE. This CDR3 reads CASSLLGGGEITQYF. In DNA, the CDR3 is TGTGCCAGCAGCTTGTTAGGCGGGGGGGAGATAACGCAGTATTTT.

This rearrangement joins TRBV6-1 to TRBJ2-7, with a weak D call TRBD2 (5 bases). The length of the CDR3 is 14 residues. Germline CDR1 is MNHNS and CDR2 is SASEGT. V was shortened by 7 bases and J by 8 bases, with 21 bases between the two germline ends. CDR3 region: CASTESVQPGKQYF. CDR3 nucleotides: TGTGCCAGCACTGAGTCGGTGCAGCCGGGGAAGCAGTACTTC.

The chain joins TRBV7-2 to TRBJ2-7; 7 bases map to TRBD1. CDR3 length: 15 residues. Losses at the gene ends were 6 bases for V and 6 bases for J; bases not matched to a gene: 14. Germline CDR1 SGHTA, CDR2 FQGNSA. The CDR3 DNA is TGTGCCAGCAGGTCGACCGGGACAGTTACCGTCGAGCAGTACTTC. Amino acid sequence: CASRSTGTVTVEQYF. The whole variable domain, filled in from reference TRBV7-2 and TRBJ2-7, reads GAGVSQSPSNKVTEKGKDVELRCDPISGHTALYWYRQSLGQGLEFLIYFQGNSAPDKSGLPSDRFSAERTGGSVSTLTIQRTQQEDSAVYLCASRSTGTVTVEQYFGPGTRLTVT.

This clone was seen a handful of times. J is TRBJ1-1 and V is TRBV6-1, with a tentative D call TRBD1 (5 bases). There are 14 residues in the CDR3. CDR1 MNHNS and CDR2 SASEGT come from the germline V gene. V lost 5 bases and J lost 6, with 16 bases in between. CDR3 residues: CASSTMGLNAEAFF. The DNA of the CDR3 is TGTGCCAGCAGTACAATGGGGCTGAATGCTGAAGCTTTCTTT.

This clone has a handful of counts. The CDR3 coding sequence is TGTGCCAGCAGCTTGGTGGCAGGGGATAGTGGGGCCAACGTCCTGACTTTC. Its translation: CASSLVAGDSGANVLTF. V is TRBV5-5 and J is TRBJ2-6; possibly TRBD1 for D (6 bases). This CDR3 is built from 17 residues. In germline, CDR1 is SGHKS, CDR2 YYEKEE (reference sequence). V lost 0 bases and J lost 3, with 13 bases in between.

The sample holds a few counts of this clone. The V call is TRBV5-4, the J call TRBJ2-3, with D possibly being TRBD1 (8 bases). This CDR3 comprises 16 residues. Germline loops: CDR1 SGHNT, CDR2 YYREEE (reference sequence). V was pared by 6 bases and J by 2 bases, with 19 bases between. The CDR3 region is CASKNWGGQVTDTQYF. The DNA for the CDR3 is TGTGCCAGCAAAAACTGGGGGGGACAGGTCACAGATACGCAGTATTTT.

The V and J genes are TRBV27 and TRBJ1-1, with a weak D call TRBD1 (5 bases). CDR3 length: 14 amino acids. The ends were cut back, 4 bases at V and 5 bases at J, with 14 bases in the middle. Germline CDR1 reads MNHEY; CDR2 reads SMNVEV (reference sequence). The CDR3 reads CASSSSWGGTEAFF. CDR3 DNA sequence: TGTGCCAGCAGTTCCTCGTGGGGGGGTACTGAAGCTTTCTTT.

This clone appeared once. The chain links TRBV6-5 to TRBJ2-5, with TRBD2 matching over 7 bases. The CDR3 consists of 16 residues. V shed 0 bases, J shed 1 base, and the junction held 5 bases outside the gene matches. Germline lookup yields CDR1 MNHEY and CDR2 SVGAGI. CDR3 nucleotide sequence: TGTGCCAGCAGTTACTCGACGGCTAGCGGCCAAGAGACCCAGTACTTC. Translation gives CASSYSTASGQETQYF.